What follows is one TCR beta chain and its context. This record comes from a study of shared T cell receptors in the human thymus. Here immunoSEQ multiplex PCR was the method, and the copy in TCRdb shows in-frame clones only, minus some. The table shows about 660,000 clones, with roughly 90% occurring only once. Looked up from germline, CDR1 is MNHEY and CDR2 is SMNVEV (reference sequence). The V and J ends lost 3 bases and 1 base, in that order; junction bases with no gene match: 2. The CDR3 covers 15 residues. The same data also contributed to another study, on human thymus T cells. From that second work: Each of the donors was a healthy Finnish infant who was undergoing open corrective cardiac surgery for congenital heart defects. Thymus tissue for the work was resected from patients undergoing corrective heart surgery. Thymic and blood repertoires seemed to show skewed V and J gene use. Overlap was high between thymic repertoires from unrelated individuals, as reported in related research.

The chain combines TRBV27 with TRBJ2-7; TRBD2 matches 11 bases. The sequencing sample was made of thymocytes. This sequence was found in a boy younger than two with a congenital heart defect. The CDR3: CASSFLAGGSYEQYF. DNA for the CDR3: TGTGCCAGCAGTTTCCTAGCGGGAGGTTCCTACGAGCAGTACTTC.